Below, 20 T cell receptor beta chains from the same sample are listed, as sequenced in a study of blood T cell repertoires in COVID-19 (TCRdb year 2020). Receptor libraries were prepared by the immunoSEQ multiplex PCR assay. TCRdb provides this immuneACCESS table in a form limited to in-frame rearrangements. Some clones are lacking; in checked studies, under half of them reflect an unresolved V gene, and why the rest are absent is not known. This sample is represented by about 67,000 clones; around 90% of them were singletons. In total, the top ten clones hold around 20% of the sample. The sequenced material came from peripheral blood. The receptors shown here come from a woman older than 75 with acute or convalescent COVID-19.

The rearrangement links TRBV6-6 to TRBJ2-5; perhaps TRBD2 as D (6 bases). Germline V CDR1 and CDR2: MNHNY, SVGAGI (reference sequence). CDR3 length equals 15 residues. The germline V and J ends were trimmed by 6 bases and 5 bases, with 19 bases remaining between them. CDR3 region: CASRFPGVLRETQYF. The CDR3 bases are TGTGCCAGCAGATTCCCGGGAGTTTTAAGGGAGACCCAGTACTTC.

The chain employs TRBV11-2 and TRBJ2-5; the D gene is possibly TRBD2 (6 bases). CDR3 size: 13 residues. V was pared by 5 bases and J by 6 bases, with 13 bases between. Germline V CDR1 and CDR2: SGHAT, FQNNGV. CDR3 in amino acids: CASSPRAGQTQYF. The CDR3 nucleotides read TGTGCCAGCAGCCCCCGGGCGGGGCAGACCCAGTACTTC.

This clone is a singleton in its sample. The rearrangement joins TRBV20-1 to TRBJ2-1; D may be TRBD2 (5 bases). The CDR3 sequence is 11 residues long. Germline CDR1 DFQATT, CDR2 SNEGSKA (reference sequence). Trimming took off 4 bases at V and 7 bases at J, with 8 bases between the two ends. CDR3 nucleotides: TGCAGTGCTAACCGGAGGAATGAGCAGTTCTTC. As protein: CSANRRNEQFF.

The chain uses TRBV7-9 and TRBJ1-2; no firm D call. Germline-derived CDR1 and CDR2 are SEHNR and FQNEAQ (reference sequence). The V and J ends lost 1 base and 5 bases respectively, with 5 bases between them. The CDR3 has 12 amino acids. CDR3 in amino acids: CASSLVAYGYTF. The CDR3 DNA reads TGTGCCAGCAGCTTAGTAGCATATGGCTACACCTTC.

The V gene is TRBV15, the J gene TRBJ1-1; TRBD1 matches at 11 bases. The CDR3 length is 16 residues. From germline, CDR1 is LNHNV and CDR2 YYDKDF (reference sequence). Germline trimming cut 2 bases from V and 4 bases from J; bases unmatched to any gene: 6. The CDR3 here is CATSRRVGTGGTEAFF. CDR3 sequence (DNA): TGTGCCACCAGCAGAAGGGTAGGGACAGGGGGCACTGAAGCTTTCTTT.

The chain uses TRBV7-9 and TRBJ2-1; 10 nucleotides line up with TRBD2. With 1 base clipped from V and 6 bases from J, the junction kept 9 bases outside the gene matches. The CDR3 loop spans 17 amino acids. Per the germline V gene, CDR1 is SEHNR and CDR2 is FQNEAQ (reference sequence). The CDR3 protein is CASSLGLSSGSFNEQFF. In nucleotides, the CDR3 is TGTGCCAGCAGCTTAGGCTTGTCTAGCGGGAGCTTCAATGAGCAGTTCTTC.

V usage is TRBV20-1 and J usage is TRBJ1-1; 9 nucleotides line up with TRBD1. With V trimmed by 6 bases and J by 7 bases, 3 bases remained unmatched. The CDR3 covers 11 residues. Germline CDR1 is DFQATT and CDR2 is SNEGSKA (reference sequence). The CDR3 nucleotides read TGCAGTGCGCGGGACAGGGTTGAAGCTTTCTTT. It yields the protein CSARDRVEAFF.

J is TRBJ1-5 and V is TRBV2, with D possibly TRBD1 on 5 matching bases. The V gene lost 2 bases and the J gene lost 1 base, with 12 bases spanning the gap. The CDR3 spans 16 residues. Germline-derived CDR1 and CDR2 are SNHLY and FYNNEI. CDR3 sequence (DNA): TGTGCCAGCAGTGAACGGGGGTGGGGAAGCAATCAGCCCCAGCATTTT. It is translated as CASSERGWGSNQPQHF. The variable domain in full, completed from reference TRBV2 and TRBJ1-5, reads EPEVTQTPSHQVTQMGQEVILRCVPISNHLYFYWYRQILGQKVEFLVSFYNNEISEKSEIFDDQFSVERPDGSNFTLKIRSTKLEDSAMYFCASSERGWGSNQPQHFGDGTRLSIL.

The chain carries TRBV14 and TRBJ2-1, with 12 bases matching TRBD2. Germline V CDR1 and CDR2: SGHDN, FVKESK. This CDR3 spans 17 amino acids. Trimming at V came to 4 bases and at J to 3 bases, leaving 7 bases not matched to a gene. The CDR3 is CASSPHKTSGSYNEQFF. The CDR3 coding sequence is TGTGCCAGCAGCCCCCACAAGACTAGCGGGAGCTACAATGAGCAGTTCTTC.

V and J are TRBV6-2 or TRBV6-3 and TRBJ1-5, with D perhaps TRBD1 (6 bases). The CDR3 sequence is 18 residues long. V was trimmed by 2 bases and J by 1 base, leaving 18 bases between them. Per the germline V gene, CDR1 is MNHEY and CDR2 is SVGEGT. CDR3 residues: CASSYEFGGAESNQPQHF. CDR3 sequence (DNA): TGTGCCAGCAGTTACGAGTTTGGGGGGGCGGAGAGCAATCAGCCCCAGCATTTT.

The CDR3 DNA follows: TGTGCCAGTAGTATTGGGCAGGGGATGGGAAGTAGCAATCAGCCCCAGCATTTT. Translation: CASSIGQGMGSSNQPQHF. This chain connects TRBV19 to TRBJ1-5; TRBD1 might be the D (6 bases). In germline, CDR1 is LNHDA, CDR2 SQIVND (reference sequence). The ends were cut back, 3 bases at V and 0 bases at J, with 18 bases in the middle. This CDR3 is built from 18 residues. Full variable domain (missing parts from reference TRBV19 and TRBJ1-5): DGGITQSPKYLFRKEGQNVTLSCEQNLNHDAMYWYRQDPGQGLRLIYYSQIVNDFQKGDIAEGYSVSREKKESFPLTVTSAQKNPTAFYLCASSIGQGMGSSNQPQHFGDGTRLSIL.

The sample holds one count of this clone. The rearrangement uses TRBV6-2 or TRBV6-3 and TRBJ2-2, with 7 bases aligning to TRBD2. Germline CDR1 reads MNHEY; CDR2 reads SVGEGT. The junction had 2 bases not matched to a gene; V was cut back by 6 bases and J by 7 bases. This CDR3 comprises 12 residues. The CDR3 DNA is TGTGCCAGCAGGCCTAGCGGCGGGGAGCTGTTTTTT. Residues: CASRPSGGELFF.

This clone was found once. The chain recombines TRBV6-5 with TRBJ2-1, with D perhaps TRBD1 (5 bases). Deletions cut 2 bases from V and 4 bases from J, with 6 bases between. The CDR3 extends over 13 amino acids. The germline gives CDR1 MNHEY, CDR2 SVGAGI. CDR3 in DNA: TGTGCCAGCAGTTACCGACAGTACAATGAGCAGTTCTTC. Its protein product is CASSYRQYNEQFF.

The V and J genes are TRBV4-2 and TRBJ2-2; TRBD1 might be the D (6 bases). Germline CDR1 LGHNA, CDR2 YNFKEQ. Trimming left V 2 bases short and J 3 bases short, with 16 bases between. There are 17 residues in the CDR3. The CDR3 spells CASSQFLGAQDTGELFF. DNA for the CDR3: TGTGCCAGCAGCCAATTTCTGGGGGCCCAAGACACCGGGGAGCTGTTTTTT.

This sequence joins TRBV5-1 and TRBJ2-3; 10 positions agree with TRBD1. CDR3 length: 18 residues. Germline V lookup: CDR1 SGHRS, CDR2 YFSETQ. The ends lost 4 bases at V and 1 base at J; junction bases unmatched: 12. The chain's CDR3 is CASSPAPGQGIGTDTQYF. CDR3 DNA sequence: TGCGCCAGCAGCCCTGCACCGGGACAGGGGATTGGCACAGATACGCAGTATTTT.

CDR3 in amino acids: CAISESRGARVNSNYGYTF. In DNA, the CDR3 is TGTGCCATCAGTGAGTCGCGTGGGGCAAGGGTTAACTCCAACTATGGCTACACCTTC. The chain employs TRBV10-3 and TRBJ1-2, with D perhaps TRBD1 (5 bases). Germline-derived CDR1 and CDR2 are ENHRY and SYGVKD. This CDR3 contains 19 residues. Trimming removed 0 bases at V and 2 bases at J, with 22 bases between.

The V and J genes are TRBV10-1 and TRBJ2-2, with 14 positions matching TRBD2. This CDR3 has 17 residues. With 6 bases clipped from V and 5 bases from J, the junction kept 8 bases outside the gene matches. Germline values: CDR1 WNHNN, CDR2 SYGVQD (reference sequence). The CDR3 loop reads CASRGTSGRFGTGELFF. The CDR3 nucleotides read TGCGCCAGCAGGGGGACTAGCGGGAGATTTGGAACCGGGGAGCTGTTTTTT.

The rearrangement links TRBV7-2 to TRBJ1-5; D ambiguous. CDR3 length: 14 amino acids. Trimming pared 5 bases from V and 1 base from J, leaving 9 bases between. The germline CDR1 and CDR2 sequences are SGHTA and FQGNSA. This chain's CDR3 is CASSTSGSNQPQHF. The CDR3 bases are TGTGCCAGCAGCACCTCGGGAAGCAATCAGCCCCAGCATTTT.

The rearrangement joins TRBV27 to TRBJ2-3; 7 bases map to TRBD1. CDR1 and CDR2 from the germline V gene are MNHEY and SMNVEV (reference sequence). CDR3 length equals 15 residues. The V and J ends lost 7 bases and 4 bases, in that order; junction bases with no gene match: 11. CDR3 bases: TGTGCCAGCACCGACGAGGGGGCTAGAGCAGATACGCAGTATTTT. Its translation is CASTDEGARADTQYF.

The chain's CDR3 is CASSPRTGVFTEAFF. CDR3 in DNA: TGCGCCAGCAGCCCCAGGACAGGGGTGTTCACTGAAGCTTTCTTT. The chain carries TRBV5-1 and TRBJ1-1; 9 nucleotides match TRBD1. Germline CDR1 SGHRS, CDR2 YFSETQ. Losses at the gene ends were 4 bases for V and 4 bases for J; bases not matched to a gene: 8. The CDR3 totals 15 residues.